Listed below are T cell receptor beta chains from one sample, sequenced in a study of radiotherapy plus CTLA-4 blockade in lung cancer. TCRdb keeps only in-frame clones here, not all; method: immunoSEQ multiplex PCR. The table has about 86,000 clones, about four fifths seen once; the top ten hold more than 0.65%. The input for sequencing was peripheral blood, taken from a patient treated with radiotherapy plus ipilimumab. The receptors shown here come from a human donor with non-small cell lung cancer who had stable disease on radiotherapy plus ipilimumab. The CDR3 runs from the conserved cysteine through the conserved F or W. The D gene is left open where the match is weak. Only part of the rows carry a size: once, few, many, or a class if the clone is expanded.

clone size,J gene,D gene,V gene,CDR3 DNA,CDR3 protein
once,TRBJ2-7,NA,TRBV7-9,TGTGCCAGCAGCTTGACATTAGCCTACGAGCAGTACTTC,CASSLTLAYEQYF
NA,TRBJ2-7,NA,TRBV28,TGTGCCAGCAGTTTGTCGGGTCGAAACCACCAGTACTTC,CASSLSGRNHQYF
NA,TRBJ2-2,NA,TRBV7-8,TGTGCCAGCAGCTTACGGGGGAACACCGGGGAGCTGTTTTTT,CASSLRGNTGELFF
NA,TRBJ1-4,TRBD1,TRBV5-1,TGCGCCAGCAGCCCGACAGGGGGCAATGAAAAACTGTTTTTT,CASSPTGGNEKLFF
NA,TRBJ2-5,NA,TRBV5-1,TGCGCCAGCAGCAAGGTTAGACAAGAGACCCAGTACTTC,CASSKVRQETQYF
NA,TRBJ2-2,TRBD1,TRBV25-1,TGTGCCAGCAGTGGGACAGGGGACACCGGGGAGCTGTTTTTT,CASSGTGDTGELFF
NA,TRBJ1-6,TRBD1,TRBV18,TGTGCCAGCTCCCGGGGACAGGGGGCAATTAATTCACCCCTCCACTTT,CASSRGQGAINSPLHF
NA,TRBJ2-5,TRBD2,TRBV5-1,TGCGCCAGCAGCTTGTCGGCTAGCGGGTACCAAGAGACCCAGTACTTC,CASSLSASGYQETQYF
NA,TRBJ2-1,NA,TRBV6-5,TGTGCCAGCAGTGAGACGGCTAGTCGGAATGAGCAGTTCTTC,CASSETASRNEQFF
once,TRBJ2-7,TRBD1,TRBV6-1,TGTGCCAGCAGTGAAGGGACAGGGGTCTACGAGCAGTACTTC,CASSEGTGVYEQYF
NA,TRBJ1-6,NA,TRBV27,TGTGCCAGCAGTAACAGCAAAAATTCACCCCTCCACTTT,CASSNSKNSPLHF
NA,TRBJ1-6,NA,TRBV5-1,TGCGCCAGCAGCTTGGAGGCGCATGGTTCACCCCTCCACTTT,CASSLEAHGSPLHF